The 17 T cell receptor beta chains reported below all come from one sample, sequenced in a study of blood T cell repertoires in COVID-19. Sequencing was performed with immunoSEQ multiplex PCR; in TCRdb, only in-frame clones are kept and a portion is missing. This table holds under 300,000 clones, around 90% found once. Sequences were obtained from peripheral blood. The origin of the receptors is a woman in her 40s who had recovered from COVID-19.

The CDR3 sequence: CASSPRDSSPYEQYF. In DNA, the CDR3 is TGTGCCAGCAGCCCGAGGGACAGTAGCCCCTACGAGCAGTACTTC. The chain has TRBV7-3 and TRBJ2-7, with TRBD1 identical over 7 bases. The V gene's germline CDR1 is SGHTA and CDR2 FQGTGA. The CDR3 is 15 amino acids. Trimming took 5 bases from V and 2 from J; bases not matched to a gene: 9.

The chain links TRBV6-5 to TRBJ2-5; TRBD2 might be the D (6 bases). The CDR3 has 14 residues. Germline V lookup: CDR1 MNHEY, CDR2 SVGAGI. V was cut by 5 bases and J by 5 bases, with 15 bases left in between. The CDR3 region is CASSPTGTSETQYF. CDR3 DNA sequence: TGTGCCAGCAGTCCGACCGGGACTTCGGAGACCCAGTACTTC.

The V gene is TRBV30, the J gene TRBJ2-1, with D possibly TRBD2 on 6 matching bases. The V gene lost 2 bases and the J gene lost 12 bases, with 11 bases spanning the gap. CDR1 GTSNPN and CDR2 SVGIG come from the germline V gene (reference sequence). CDR3 length: 11 amino acids. The CDR3 nucleotides read TGTGCCTGGAGTCCGGGAGCCAGGCAGTTCTTC. It is translated as CAWSPGARQFF.

The J gene is TRBJ1-1, the V gene TRBV6-2 or TRBV6-3; D may be TRBD1 (5 bases). Germline values: CDR1 MNHEY, CDR2 SVGEGT. V gave up 2 bases and J gave up 1 base, with 14 bases separating them. The CDR3 contains 16 residues. The chain's CDR3 is CASSYPPGFPNTEAFF. CDR3 sequence (DNA): TGTGCCAGCAGTTACCCTCCAGGGTTTCCGAACACTGAAGCTTTCTTT.

This chain joins TRBV2 and TRBJ2-7; TRBD2 is a possible D gene (6 bases). The CDR3 runs 15 residues. The V and J ends lost 9 bases and 7 bases respectively, with 25 bases between them. CDR1 and CDR2 from the germline V gene are SNHLY and FYNNEI. Here the CDR3 reads CASAGWASTFEEQYF. The DNA for the CDR3 is TGTGCCAGTGCGGGGTGGGCTAGCACCTTTGAGGAGCAGTACTTC.

The CDR3 reads CASSFTGKLAEAFF. CDR3 DNA: TGTGCCAGCAGCTTTACAGGGAAACTCGCTGAAGCTTTCTTT. The rearrangement links TRBV7-9 to TRBJ1-1; D perhaps matches TRBD1 (6 bases). The CDR3 has 14 residues. Trimming took off 3 bases at V and 6 bases at J, with 14 bases between the two ends. Germline V CDR1 and CDR2: SEHNR, FQNEAQ (reference sequence).

This chain joins TRBV27 and TRBJ2-2; 13 bases agree with TRBD2. Germline V gene sequence: CDR1 MNHEY, CDR2 SMNVEV (reference sequence). The ends lost 3 bases at V and 6 bases at J; junction bases unmatched: 13. CDR3 length: 19 amino acids. The CDR3 here is CASSLSGGLAGTRAGELFF. CDR3 sequence (DNA): TGTGCCAGCAGTTTGAGTGGGGGACTAGCGGGGACCCGGGCCGGGGAGCTGTTTTTT.

The chain employs TRBV9 and TRBJ2-3; perhaps TRBD2 as D (6 bases). This CDR3 is 13 amino acids long. Germline CDR1 and CDR2: SGDLS and YYNGEE. Trimming stripped 5 bases from V and 0 bases from J, with 7 bases between. The CDR3 DNA sequence: TGTGCCAGCAGGCGGGGTAGCACAGATACGCAGTATTTT. Translated: CASRRGSTDTQYF.

The rearrangement links TRBV27 to TRBJ1-2; D is unresolved. This CDR3 region has 11 residues. The V end was cut by 5 bases, the J end by 8 bases, with 9 bases between. Germline V gene data show CDR1 as MNHEY and CDR2 as SMNVEV (reference sequence). CDR3 bases: TGTGCCAGCAGTCGTGGTCGGGGCTACACCTTC. Translated, it gives CASSRGRGYTF.

This rearrangement joins TRBV5-1 to TRBJ2-5; the match to TRBD2 covers 7 bases. V trimming: 0 bases; J trimming: 5 bases; junction bases outside the gene matches: 13. The CDR3 has 17 amino acids. Germline CDR1 SGHRS, CDR2 YFSETQ. CDR3 in amino acids: CASSLGLAGLGGETQYF. The CDR3 nucleotides read TGCGCCAGCAGCTTGGGTTTAGCGGGCCTGGGCGGGGAGACCCAGTACTTC.

This clone was counted many times. This chain joins TRBV4-3 and TRBJ2-7; 8 nucleotides match TRBD2. After removal of 0 bases from V and 6 bases from J, the junction contained 4 bases not matched to a gene. The CDR3 contains 14 residues. Germline assignment: CDR1 LGHNA and CDR2 YSLEER. CDR3 amino acids: CASSQEWLAGEQYF. The CDR3 DNA follows: TGCGCCAGCAGCCAAGAGTGGCTAGCGGGCGAGCAGTACTTC.

This chain uses TRBV4-3 with TRBJ1-4; no clear D. The CDR3 is 15 amino acids. V lost 0 bases, J lost 4 bases, and 9 bases lay in between. Germline assignment: CDR1 LGHNA and CDR2 YSLEER. The CDR3 region is CASSQEARLNEKLFF. The CDR3 bases are TGCGCCAGCAGCCAAGAGGCGCGGCTTAATGAAAAACTGTTTTTT.

The chain has TRBV7-2 and TRBJ2-6; maybe TRBD1 (6 bases). V was cut by 0 bases and J by 4 bases, with 13 bases left in between. CDR3 length equals 17 residues. Germline V gene sequence: CDR1 SGHTA, CDR2 FQGNSA. The CDR3 bases are TGTGCCAGCAGCTTAGCGCCCCCAGGGGCGGGGGCCAACGTCCTGACTTTC. Residues: CASSLAPPGAGANVLTF.

This sequence joins TRBV4-3 and TRBJ1-4, with 7 positions matching TRBD1. V trimming: 3 bases; J trimming: 5 bases; junction bases outside the gene matches: 9. The CDR3 consists of 16 residues. Germline CDR1 is LGHNA and CDR2 is YSLEER. The CDR3 region is CASSQHPGQPNEKLFF. The CDR3, as DNA: TGCGCCAGCAGCCAGCACCCGGGACAGCCGAATGAAAAACTGTTTTTT.

The gene calls are TRBV19 and TRBJ1-1; possible D gene TRBD1, 5 bases. Germline-derived CDR1 and CDR2 are LNHDA and SQIVND (reference sequence). With 1 base removed from V and 4 bases from J, the gap between germline ends came to 10 bases. This CDR3 spans 14 amino acids. CDR3 sequence: CASSIVRAGTEAFF. CDR3 nucleotides: TGTGCCAGTAGTATAGTCAGGGCAGGCACTGAAGCTTTCTTT.

This clone has only one observation. The chain carries TRBV6-5 and TRBJ2-3; TRBD1 aligns across 7 bases. Per germline, CDR1 MNHEY and CDR2 SVGAGI. CDR3 size: 15 residues. Trimming removed 6 bases from V and 8 bases from J; junction bases left unmatched: 14. DNA of the CDR3: TGTGCCAGCAGACCCCCGGGACAGCCCAGAGGTACGCAGTATTTT. Protein sequence: CASRPPGQPRGTQYF.

This chain connects TRBV4-2 to TRBJ2-7, with D possibly matching TRBD1 (5 bases). The V gene lost 4 bases and the J gene lost 2 bases, with 15 bases spanning the gap. Germline loops: CDR1 LGHNA, CDR2 YNFKEQ. CDR3 size: 15 residues. The CDR3 here is CASSLEGANTYEQYF. The CDR3 DNA sequence: TGTGCCAGCAGCCTAGAAGGGGCTAATACCTACGAGCAGTACTTC.